This T cell receptor beta chain is drawn from a study of T-cell reconstitution after alpha-beta-depleted transplantation in children. With 6 bases clipped from V and 5 bases from J, the junction kept 7 bases outside the gene matches. CDR3 length: 14 amino acids. Germline assignment: CDR1 SGHRS and CDR2 YFSETQ. Library preparation (for TCRbeta) was performed with unique molecular identifiers. TCRdb redid the calling of the PCR reads with MiXCR, one entry per CDR3 protein. The profile covers 400,000 to 450,000 distinct CDR3 sequences, with 43% appearing a single time and approximately 25% taken by the ten largest. About this clonotype: What it binds is not known.

General study results and limits: Reportedly, only several hundred clones from non-depleted graft cells drove alpha-beta T-cell counts at about two months. A year had passed since transplant, and T-cell counts and diversity by then came mostly from newly produced T cells.

The receptor was derived from a girl aged 2 to 10 with aplastic anemia, due to receive a stem cell transplant. Specimen: PBMCs, collected before TCRalphabeta/CD19-depleted stem cell transplant. V and J are TRBV5-1 and TRBJ2-7; 11 bases are shared with TRBD2. Written as DNA, the CDR3 is TGCGCCAGCAACCCTACTAGCGGGAGCGACGAGCAGTACTTC. Encoded protein: CASNPTSGSDEQYF.